These 5 T cell receptor beta chains originate from one sample sequenced in a study of regulatory T cells in long-lasting Graves disease. Arm-PCR with iRepertoire HTBI primers amplified the CDR3 regions for these TCR beta libraries. Each CDR3 protein gets one entry after TCRdb re-called the multiplex PCR reads with MiXCR. The table records about 470,000 distinct CDR3 sequences, 20% to 25% of them present only once. Regarding time point: persistent/refractory GD, antithyroid drugs over 5 years with positive TRAb. After RNA was extracted from PBMCs, the TCR library was made from it. The input for sequencing was peripheral blood mononuclear cells (PBMCs), taken when the disease was refractory, from a patient treated with antithyroid drugs. The receptors were sampled from a female donor with Graves disease.

This clonotype was seen at least ten times. Here the CDR3 DNA reads TGTGCCACCAGTGAAGGGGGCGAGCAGTACTTC. This gives the protein CATSEGGEQYF. The V and J genes are TRBV24-1 and TRBJ2-7; weak D call: TRBD1 (6 bases). Germline V gene lookup returns CDR1 KGHDR and CDR2 SFDVKD. V lost 4 bases to trimming and J lost 6 bases, with 6 bases between them. The CDR3 is 11 residues long.

This clonotype was seen just once. This chain joins TRBV15 and TRBJ2-1, with D maybe TRBD2 (6 bases). V was shortened by 3 bases and J by 8 bases, with 11 bases between the two germline ends. Looked up from germline, CDR1 is LNHNV and CDR2 is YYDKDF (reference sequence). The CDR3 sequence is 13 residues long. In nucleotides, the CDR3 is TGTGCCACCAGCAGCTCCAGGAGGGATGAGCAGTTCTTC. The encoded protein is CATSSSRRDEQFF.

About this clonotype: A junction end diverges from the germline sequence, so it may reflect a read error. The chain carries TRBV12-3 or TRBV12-4 and TRBJ2-2, with TRBD1 identical over 11 bases. This CDR3 is 14 amino acids long. CDR3 coding DNA: TGTGCCACCAGTGGGACAGGGGGTACCGGGGAGCTGTTTTTT. It translates to CATSGTGGTGELFF.

Details on this clonotype: A much larger clone differs by one base, so this may be a read error. The J gene is TRBJ1-1, the V gene TRBV2; 10 positions match TRBD1. The CDR3 has 14 residues. Germline lookup yields CDR1 SNHLY and CDR2 FYNNEI. The CDR3 reads CAGSGTGVNTEAFF. DNA of the CDR3: TGTGCCGGCAGTGGGACAGGGGTGAACACTGAAGCTTTCTTT.

The V and J genes are TRBV19 and TRBJ2-7; a weak D match, TRBD1 (7 bases). Germline values: CDR1 LNHDA, CDR2 SQIVND (reference sequence). The CDR3 contains 14 residues. The V end was cut by 5 bases, the J end by 4 bases, with 15 bases between. The CDR3 nucleotides are TGTGCCAGTAGTCAAGGAGGGGGCGGGTACGAGCAGTACTTC. This translates into CASSQGGGGYEQYF. The entire variable domain, with the rest obtained from reference TRBV19 and TRBJ2-7, is as follows: DGGITQSPKYLFRKEGQNVTLSCEQNLNHDAMYWYRQDPGQGLRLIYYSQIVNDFQKGDIAEGYSVSREKKESFPLTVTSAQKNPTAFYLCASSQGGGGYEQYFGPGTRLTVT.